This T cell receptor beta chain was recorded in a study of T cell responses to AZD1222 COVID-19 vaccine (dated by TCRdb to the early 2020s). With regard to the full study: TCR sequencing covered roughly 230 trial participants: about 210 given two doses of AZD1222 and 26 given two doses of MenACWY control vaccine. Enrollment into the trials was organized by age into subgroups of 18-55, 56-69 and 70-plus years, and those subgroups contained about 160, 30 and 59 TCR-sequenced participants, respectively. The study at large found these results: The whole spike protein was spanned by vaccine-associated CD4 TCRs, and dominant responses were seen in regions 160-218 and 743-854. Participants were mostly white British and included more females than males, and it was suggested by the authors that clonal diversity may have been underestimated. Spike-specific TCR breadth and depth rose significantly after two AZD1222 doses compared with day 0 and with MenACWY recipients. The 56-69-year group was small, and its depth increase did not reach significance, likely because of low power. Epitopes outside the regions mutated in the B.1.351 and B.1.1.7 variants were reportedly recognized by nearly half of the unique spike-specific TCRs. Because no day 14 peak-response samples were available, repertoires were characterized only after the peak T cell response. Conclusions about previously exposed vaccinees are limited, since just five or six AZD1222 recipients were seropositive for SARS-CoV-2 at baseline.

Comments on this clone: No cognate antigen has been identified for it. Per-base qualities were not stored, and no clone one base away is much larger.

The CDR3 regions of human TCRbeta chains were analyzed by immunosequencing. In the paper's pipeline: TCRs in the repertoires were matched against a reference library of SARS-CoV-2-specific TCRs that had been generated with the MIRA antigen-specificity platform. Breadth was defined as the fraction of unique TCRs that were SARS-CoV-2-associated, and depth was defined as the fraction of total T cells that were SARS-CoV-2-associated. Using the MIRA data, each spike-specific TCR was assigned both to the spike region to which the TCR was reactive and to a CD4 or CD8 class. Log10-transformed breadth and depth values were compared by one-way ANOVA with Sidak's multiple comparisons tests. TCRdb mirrors the immuneACCESS table, restricted to in-frame sequences. Some clones are absent from its copies; in checked studies, under half trace to an unresolved V gene, and the reason for the others is unknown. V and J calls and clone size are those listed in that table; D and trimming were worked out from the DNA. This sample holds tens of thousands of clones; around 93% were observed only once. The top ten clones comprise 6.5% to 9.5% of the sample.

The sample's time point label, decoded: about 28 days (+/-7) after the second vaccine dose. AZD1222 recipients with second doses at about 4 weeks or about 12 weeks were pooled, because spike-specific TCR depth and breadth did not differ between schedules. The vaccinee samples were drawn from two UK trials, COV001 and COV002, one of which was a single-blind randomized controlled phase 2/3 trial testing AZD1222 (ChAdOx1 nCoV-19) in healthy adults. For TCRbeta chain sequencing, PBMC samples from trial participants were taken at day 0 and at day 28 after the second dose. V loses 5 bases at its end and J loses 4 bases; junction bases beyond the gene matches: 6. The CDR3, cysteine through phenylalanine, is 14 amino acids long. CDR3 DNA only is kept here, 42 bases in frame from base 1. The germline V gene (reference sequence) provides CDR1 LGHDT and CDR2 YNNKEL.

Here the sequenced sample was peripheral blood, taken 28 days after the second AZD1222 dose. The sequence came from an adult who received the AZD1222 COVID-19 vaccine. Recombination connected TRBV3-1 (or the pseudogene TRBV3-2) to TRBJ1-1, with 8 bases aligning to TRBD1. The DNA sequence is as follows: TGTGCCAGCAGCTTTCAAACAGGGGGCACTGAAGCTTTCTTT. Its protein is CASSFQTGGTEAFF.